The sequence of this T cell receptor beta chain was determined in a study of cytomegalovirus exposure and HLA in healthy donors. Across the whole study: Drawn from HLA-typed donors, tens of millions of unique TCRs were held in an early data release.

Primers for the PCR totalled 60 Vbeta and 13 Jbeta. Sequencing was performed with immunoSEQ multiplex PCR; in TCRdb, only in-frame clones are kept and a portion is missing. The data hold some 150,000 clones, with around three quarters observed a single time. The sample holds a few counts of this clone. Its antigen is still unknown. Study results and caveats: As a later analysis showed, a missense DCLRE1C variant was linked to trimming of TCR beta V- and J-genes. Apparent HLA restriction characterized most CMV-associated TCR beta chains in a later analysis. A list of 150 or so TCR beta chains associated with cytomegalovirus was given.

Sample: PBMCs. This TCR derives from a man aged 35-49 years in good health and CMV-seropositive.

The CDR3 DNA follows: TGCGCCAGCAGTGAAACAATCGACTCCTACGAGCAGTACTTC. This gives the protein CASSETIDSYEQYF. This sequence joins TRBV10-1 and TRBJ2-5; D call uncertain. The DNA end lines up better with TRBJ2-7; the J call may be wrong. The length of the CDR3 is 14 residues. Germline V gene data show CDR1 as WNHNN and CDR2 as SYGVQD (reference sequence).